These 18 T cell receptor beta chains originate from one sample sequenced in a study of T cell repertoires in cytomegalovirus infection. Using its own MiXCR run on the reads, TCRdb lists one record per CDR3 protein. This table has 200,000 to 300,000 distinct CDR3 sequences, around 6.2% appearing once. Sequencing was done on a sample of PBMCs. Receptor source: a human donor in good health (CMV status not recorded). Some clones in this sample may be carry-over from other donors' samples.

This clonotype was recorded many times. This chain links TRBV7-6 with TRBJ2-1; the match to TRBD2 covers 15 bases. The CDR3 spans 20 residues. The germline V gene encodes CDR1 SGHVS and CDR2 FNYEAQ. The V gene end was trimmed by 5 bases and the J gene end by 0 bases; junction bases not matched to a gene: 11. The CDR3 DNA sequence: TGTGCCAGCAGCGGACAACGGACTAGCGGGGGGGCCATCTCCTACAATGAGCAGTTCTTC. It specifies CASSGQRTSGGAISYNEQFF.

The rearrangement joins TRBV20-1 to TRBJ1-2; 11 bases agree with TRBD1. The CDR3 sequence is 14 residues long. V lost 5 bases, J lost 7 bases, and 9 bases stayed unmatched. The V gene's germline CDR1 is DFQATT and CDR2 SNEGSKA (reference sequence). The DNA of the CDR3 is TGCAGTGCTCCGGGACAGGGGGTGAACGGTGGCTACACCTTC. This gives the protein CSAPGQGVNGGYTF.

This clonotype was observed many times. This rearrangement joins TRBV4-3 to TRBJ1-2, with D possibly TRBD1 on 6 matching bases. CDR1 LGHNA and CDR2 YSLEER come from the germline V gene. Trimming took off 0 bases at V and 8 bases at J, with 13 bases between the two ends. The length of the CDR3 is 14 residues. The CDR3 DNA sequence: TGCGCCAGCAGCCAAGATAGGCGGGGGCGAGGCTACACCTTC. Protein: CASSQDRRGRGYTF.

This clonotype was recorded many times. This chain connects TRBV6-1 to TRBJ2-1; D is unclear. From germline, CDR1 is MNHNS and CDR2 SASEGT. Trimming pared 6 bases from V and 9 bases from J, leaving 12 bases between. CDR3 length: 12 residues. CDR3 in DNA: TGTGCCAGCAGCGAGTCTCGGACTGAGCAGTTCTTC. Translated, it gives CASSESRTEQFF.

This clonotype was seen ten or more times. V is TRBV30 and J is TRBJ2-5; D is possibly TRBD2 (6 bases). From germline, CDR1 is GTSNPN and CDR2 SVGIG (reference sequence). V dropped 8 bases and J dropped 6 bases, with 16 bases sitting between them. This CDR3 has 12 amino acids. The CDR3 loop is CAGTLPGKTQYF. As DNA, the CDR3 is TGTGCCGGGACTCTCCCTGGGAAGACCCAGTACTTC. The full variable domain, rest sourced from reference TRBV30 and TRBJ2-5, is SQTIHQWPATLVQPVGSPLSLECTVEGTSNPNLYWYRQAAGRGLQLLFYSVGIGQISSEVPQNLSASRPQDRQFILSSKKLLLSDSGFYLCAGTLPGKTQYFGPGTRLLVL.

There are a few counts of this clonotype. The rearrangement links TRBV28 to TRBJ1-1, with unresolved D. CDR1 and CDR2 from the germline V gene are MDHEN and SYDVKM. The length of the CDR3 is 14 residues. V was shortened by 5 bases and J by 1 base, with 11 bases between the two germline ends. The CDR3 reads CASSAWNPNTEAFF. CDR3 nucleotides: TGTGCCAGCAGTGCTTGGAACCCGAACACTGAAGCTTTCTTT. The variable domain in full, with the rest retrieved from reference TRBV28 and TRBJ1-1, is DVKVTQSSRYLVKRTGEKVFLECVQDMDHENMFWYRQDPGLGLRLIYFSYDVKMKEKGDIPEGYSVSREKKERFSLILESASTNQTSMYLCASSAWNPNTEAFFGQGTRLTVV.

This clonotype was found many times. The chain combines TRBV19 with TRBJ2-1, with D uncertain. This CDR3 has 12 amino acids. V was pared by 9 bases and J by 9 bases, with 15 bases between. Germline V gives CDR1 LNHDA, CDR2 SQIVND (reference sequence). The CDR3 nucleotides read TGTGCCAGCCATAGACCGGGCGGTGAGCAGTTCTTC. This gives the protein CASHRPGGEQFF.

This clonotype was observed at least ten times. This chain links TRBV7-9 with TRBJ1-2, with D maybe TRBD1 (6 bases). Trimming took 7 bases from V and 5 from J, leaving 14 bases between them. CDR3 size: 13 residues. The V gene's germline CDR1 is SEHNR and CDR2 FQNEAQ (reference sequence). For the CDR3, the DNA is TGTGCCAGCACCCCAGACAGGTTGTATGGCTACACCTTC. Protein product: CASTPDRLYGYTF.

This clonotype has at least ten counts. The V and J genes are TRBV7-2 and TRBJ1-6; no firm D call. V was pared by 4 bases and J by 6 bases, with 7 bases between. CDR1 SGHTA and CDR2 FQGNSA come from the germline V gene. This CDR3 contains 13 residues. The DNA of the CDR3 is TGTGCCAGCAGCTGGAAGACTAATTCACCCCTCCACTTT. Its protein is CASSWKTNSPLHF.

This clonotype was observed a few times. The gene calls are TRBV20-1 and TRBJ2-5; no reliable D call. This CDR3 contains 10 residues. Germline-derived CDR1 and CDR2 are DFQATT and SNEGSKA (reference sequence). Trimming shortened V by 6 bases and J by 2 bases, and 4 bases separated the two germline ends. In nucleotides, the CDR3 is TGCAGTGCCCAACAAGAGACCCAGTACTTC. Translated: CSAQQETQYF.

The V call is TRBV2, the J call TRBJ2-7; perhaps TRBD2 as D (6 bases). Germline loops: CDR1 SNHLY, CDR2 FYNNEI. This CDR3 is 14 amino acids long. Trimming removed 10 bases at V and 1 base at J, with 17 bases between. CDR3 nucleotide sequence: TGTGCCACGTCCCAGGAGGGACCTTCCTACGAGCAGTACTTC. Its protein is CATSQEGPSYEQYF.

The chain employs TRBV20-1 and TRBJ1-4, with D hard to call. V lost 7 bases and J 4 bases, leaving 10 bases between the germline ends. This CDR3 is 12 amino acids long. Germline V CDR1 and CDR2: DFQATT, SNEGSKA (reference sequence). CDR3 in DNA: TGCAGTGTTCGGACGGTTAATGAAAAACTGTTTTTT. Translation: CSVRTVNEKLFF.

There are many counts of this clonotype. This sequence joins TRBV7-9 and TRBJ1-6; the D gene is possibly TRBD1 (5 bases). V lost 1 base and J 7 bases, leaving 8 bases between the germline ends. The CDR3 consists of 14 residues. CDR1 SEHNR and CDR2 FQNEAQ come from the germline V gene (reference sequence). This chain's CDR3 is CASSLVRGNSPLHF. The CDR3 DNA follows: TGTGCCAGCAGCTTAGTCCGGGGCAATTCACCCCTCCACTTT.

This clonotype was recorded many times. The V call is TRBV2, the J call TRBJ1-2; 9 positions match TRBD1. CDR3 length equals 13 residues. V gave up 9 bases and J gave up 8 bases; unmatched junction bases: 10. Per the germline V gene, CDR1 is SNHLY and CDR2 is FYNNEI. CDR3 sequence: CASRDREFSGYTF. CDR3 sequence (DNA): TGTGCCAGTCGGGACAGGGAGTTTTCGGGCTACACCTTC. Full variable domain (rest looked up from reference TRBV2 and TRBJ1-2): EPEVTQTPSHQVTQMGQEVILRCVPISNHLYFYWYRQILGQKVEFLVSFYNNEISEKSEIFDDQFSVERPDGSNFTLKIRSTKLEDSAMYFCASRDREFSGYTFGSGTRLTVV.

This clonotype showed up many times. The CDR3 region is CASSPRQGNWNEQFF. The CDR3 DNA is TGTGCCAGCAGCCCACGACAGGGGAACTGGAATGAGCAGTTCTTC. This chain joins TRBV7-2 and TRBJ2-1, with TRBD1 matching over 8 bases. Trimming at V came to 5 bases and at J to 7 bases, leaving 10 bases not matched to a gene. CDR1 SGHTA and CDR2 FQGNSA come from the germline V gene. This CDR3 is built from 15 residues.

This clonotype was detected ten times or more. The chain couples TRBV20-1 to TRBJ2-3; 9 nucleotides match TRBD2. The V gene's germline CDR1 is DFQATT and CDR2 SNEGSKA (reference sequence). The V segment lost 6 bases and the J segment 6 bases; nucleotides outside the gene matches: 7. This CDR3 contains 13 residues. DNA for the CDR3: TGCAGTGCGCCGGGACTAGCCCAGGATACGCAGTATTTT. As protein: CSAPGLAQDTQYF.

At least ten counts were recorded for this clonotype. The chain couples TRBV6-5 to TRBJ1-1, with D tentatively TRBD1 (5 bases). The V gene lost 7 bases and the J gene lost 4 bases, with 13 bases spanning the gap. Germline V CDR1 and CDR2: MNHEY, SVGAGI. This CDR3 is 13 amino acids long. The CDR3 spells CASKAGPTTEAFF. CDR3 bases: TGTGCCAGCAAAGCAGGGCCGACCACTGAAGCTTTCTTT.

This clonotype was seen at least ten times. The chain is built from TRBV28 and TRBJ2-1, with D hard to call. This CDR3 has 12 residues. Trimming left V 5 bases short and J 5 bases short, with 7 bases between. Germline assignment: CDR1 MDHEN and CDR2 SYDVKM. The CDR3 DNA is TGTGCCAGCAGTGATGTAAACAATGAGCAGTTCTTC. It yields the protein CASSDVNNEQFF.